This T cell receptor beta chain is drawn from a study of blood T cells in healthy people across ages. Study-level points and caveats: Percentage of naive T cells showed a strong correlation with TCR beta diversity. A roughly linear fall in TCR beta diversity per million T cells was seen with increasing age. Because sorting was not performed, PBMCs prevented conclusive naive versus antigen-experienced comparison.

CDR3 size: 13 residues. Germline V gives CDR1 SGHTA, CDR2 FQGNSA. PCR was performed a second time for roughly 7 to 12 cycles using a sample-barcoded 5' primer and a J-beta primer mix. Each of the samples gave a minimum of 2.5 million paired-end reads that contained CDR3. TCRdb independently ran MiXCR on the 5' RACE reads; one entry per CDR3 protein. Among approximately 700,000 distinct CDR3 sequences, roughly 32% were seen once, and the ten largest hold 15%. Of note for this clonotype: Its specificity is unknown. Relative to the germline gene, one junction end is altered; a read error may explain this.

The clonotype originates from an elderly woman in good health. The chain is built from TRBV7-2 and TRBJ2-7; D uncertain. Sequenced material: blood. CDR3: CASSLMESYEQYF. CDR3 nucleotide sequence: TGCGCCAGCAGCTTAATGGAGAGCTACGAGCAGTACTTC. Based on the CDR3 plus reference TRBV7-2 and TRBJ2-7, the full variable domain is GAGVSQSPSNKVTEKGKDVELRCDPISGHTALYWYRQSLGQGLEFLIYFQGNSAPDKSGLPSDRFSAERTGGSVSTLTIQRTQQEDSAVYLCASSLMESYEQYFGPGTRLTVT.